This T cell receptor beta chain originates from a study of blood T cell repertoires in COVID-19. As for the study in general: Acute-phase and convalescent COVID-19 samples originated in the United States, Italy and Spain. Sources were T cells, B-cell-depleted T cells, or PBMCs; the material itself was cDNA or gDNA.

As originally analysed: The authors estimated nucleated cell counts from reference gene primer amplification. Here immunoSEQ multiplex PCR was the method, and the copy in TCRdb shows in-frame clones only, minus some. The DNA was the basis for D and trimming; V, J and clone size are from that table. The sample lists about 90,000 clones, 80% to 85% occurring once. The CDR3 length is 15 residues. V was pared by 0 bases and J by 10 bases, with 16 bases between. Germline V gene lookup returns CDR1 MNHEY and CDR2 SVGAGI. The sequenced sample was peripheral blood. The source of this sequence is a woman older than 75 with active or convalescent COVID-19. V and J are TRBV6-5 and TRBJ2-1, with D possibly matching TRBD2 (6 bases). In DNA form, the CDR3 reads TGTGCCAGCAGTTACTCTGGGGACTCCCAAAGGGAGCAGTTCTTC. Its protein product is CASSYSGDSQREQFF.